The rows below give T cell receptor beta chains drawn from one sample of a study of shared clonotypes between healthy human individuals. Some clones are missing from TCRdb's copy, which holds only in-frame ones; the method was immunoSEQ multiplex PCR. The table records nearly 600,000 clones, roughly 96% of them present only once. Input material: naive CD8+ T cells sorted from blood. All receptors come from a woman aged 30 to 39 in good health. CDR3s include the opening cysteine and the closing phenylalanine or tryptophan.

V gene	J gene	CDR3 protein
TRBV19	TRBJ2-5	CASSWGTGETQYF
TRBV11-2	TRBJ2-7	CASSAWDRAYEQYF
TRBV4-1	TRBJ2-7	CASSPRFLNYYEQYF
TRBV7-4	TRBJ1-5	CASSYRGQPQHF
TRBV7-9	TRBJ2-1	CASSFSGTHMNEQFF
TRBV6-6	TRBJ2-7	CASSYHLTGIFDEQYF
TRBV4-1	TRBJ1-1	CASSHDRGRVGTEAFF
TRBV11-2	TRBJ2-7	CASSFGGNEQYF
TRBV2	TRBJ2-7	CASSEDRGYEQYF
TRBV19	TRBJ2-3	CASSTPGLITDTQYF
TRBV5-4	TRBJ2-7	CASRRTADAHEQYF
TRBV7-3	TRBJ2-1	CASSPVGINEQFF
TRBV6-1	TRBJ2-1	CASKASGYNEQFF
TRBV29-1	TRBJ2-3	CSVEWFGTVSTDTQYF
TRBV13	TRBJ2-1	CASSQGGVAYNEQFF
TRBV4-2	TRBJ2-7	CASSPSGEGSYEQYF
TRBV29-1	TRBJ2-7	CSVRDRGYEQYF
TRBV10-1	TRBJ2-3	CASSESSRGTDTQYF
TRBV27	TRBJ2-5	CASRILGGGETQYF
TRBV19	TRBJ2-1	CASSRGGGNEQFF
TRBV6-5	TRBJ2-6	CASSPVSGANVLTF
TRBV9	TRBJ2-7	CASSPGTYEQYF
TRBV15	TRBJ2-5	CATSMPGPETQYF
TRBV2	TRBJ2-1	CASSDPVGQDNEQFF
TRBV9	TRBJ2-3	CASSVGTDTQYF
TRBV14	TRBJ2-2	CASSRNPPGAPGELFF
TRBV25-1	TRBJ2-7	CASSDSRDSYEQYF
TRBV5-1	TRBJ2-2	CASSLTENTGELFF
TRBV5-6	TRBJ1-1	CASSPGRGRANTEAFF
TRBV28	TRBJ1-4	CASSLSGPGERFF
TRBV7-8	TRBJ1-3	CASSLWGSDLSGNTIYF
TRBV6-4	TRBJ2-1	CASSDGTSDLVNEQFF
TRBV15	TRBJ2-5	CATSRAGSQETQYF
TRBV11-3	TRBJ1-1	CASSLARNTEAFF
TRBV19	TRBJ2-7	CASRTDGGGPREQYF
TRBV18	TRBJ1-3	CASSPAGSSGNTIYF
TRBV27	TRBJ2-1	CASSLSPGTSHNEQFF
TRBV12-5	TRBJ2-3	CASGFGPGDTQYF
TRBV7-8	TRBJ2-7	CASSKGLAGARYEQYF
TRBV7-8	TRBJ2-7	CASSHTVSYEQYF
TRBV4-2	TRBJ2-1	CASSQDWRGGDEQFF
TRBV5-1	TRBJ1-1	CASSRYRFEAFF
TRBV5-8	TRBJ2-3	CASSSPGGRTDTQYF
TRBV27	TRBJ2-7	CASKPGTSGPYEQYF
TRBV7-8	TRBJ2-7	CASSPRQGQSSYEQYF
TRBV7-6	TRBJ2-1	CASSSAGGPNEQFF
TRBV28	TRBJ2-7	CASRATGAYEQYF
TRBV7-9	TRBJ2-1	CASRSGPVTDNEQFF